This T cell receptor (beta chain) was sequenced during a study of T cell repertoires in cytomegalovirus infection. TCRdb re-called the reads through MiXCR, storing one row per CDR3 protein. The table has around 530,000 distinct CDR3 sequences, 16% seen once. CDR1 and CDR2 from the germline V gene are MDHEN and SYDVKM. The CDR3 consists of 12 residues. With 7 bases removed from V and 11 bases from J, the gap between germline ends came to 14 bases. The J gene is TRBJ1-4, the V gene TRBV28; D may be TRBD1 (5 bases). Sample: CD8+ T cells from PBMCs. This clonotype was sampled from a human donor in good health (CMV status not recorded). Some clones in this sample may be carry-over from other donors' samples. CDR3 DNA sequence: TGTGCCAGCACTGGGGACCGAGGGAAACTGTTTTTT. It codes for CASTGDRGKLFF.